These T cell receptor beta chains were read from a single sample in a study of patients and donors after allogeneic stem cell transplantation. TCRdb fed the RT-PCR reads into MiXCR, producing one record per CDR3 protein. The data contain 800,000 to 1,000,000 distinct CDR3 sequences, 15% to 20% of them singletons. The specimen was blood, either unsorted or a sorted T cell fraction (not recorded which). These receptors originate from a human donor who was either an allogeneic HSCT recipient or a stem cell or donor lymphocyte infusion donor (not recorded which). It is not recorded whose cells these are; they may come from a transplant donor. CDR3s include the opening cysteine and the closing phenylalanine or tryptophan. A D gene is named only where the DNA matches it firmly. Only some rows state a clone size, as once, few, many or a class for expanded clones.

J gene | clone size | D gene | V gene | CDR3 protein | CDR3 DNA
TRBJ1-4 | few | NA | TRBV24-1 | CATSGATNEKLFF | TGTGCCACTTCGGGAGCAACTAATGAAAAACTGTTTTTT
TRBJ2-1 | few | NA | TRBV7-2 | CASSLGGPRVEQFF | TGTGCCAGCAGCTTAGGAGGTCCACGGGTTGAGCAGTTCTTC
TRBJ1-5 | NA | NA | TRBV18 | CASSSQSRVSNQPQHF | TGTGCCAGCTCATCCCAGTCTAGGGTTAGCAATCAGCCCCAGCATTTT
TRBJ1-3 | NA | TRBD1 | TRBV4-3 | CASSQDPGTGIGNTIYF | TGCGCCAGCAGCCAAGATCCCGGGACAGGGATAGGAAACACCATATATTTT
TRBJ2-7 | many | TRBD1 | TRBV12-3/TRBV12-4 | CASSTGTGPYEQYF | TGTGCCAGCAGCACCGGGACAGGTCCCTACGAGCAGTACTTC
TRBJ1-1 | few | TRBD1 | TRBV7-9 | CASGMTGMNTEAFF | TGTGCCAGCGGCATGACAGGGATGAACACTGAAGCTTTCTTT
TRBJ1-2 | many | TRBD1 | TRBV20-1 | CSARTGEGGYTF | TGCAGTGCCCGGACAGGGGAAGGTGGCTACACCTTC
TRBJ2-3 | once | NA | TRBV11-3 | CASGKRTSVDTQYF | TGTGCCAGCGGCAAGAGGACCTCTGTGGATACGCAGTATTTT
TRBJ2-1 | many | NA | TRBV18 | CASSPPGPISEQFF | TGTGCCAGCTCACCACCGGGACCGATTAGTGAGCAGTTCTTC
TRBJ1-3 | many | NA | TRBV20-1 | CSAERGNTIYF | TGCAGTGCAGAAAGGGGAAACACCATATATTTT
TRBJ1-4 | few | NA | TRBV27 | CASSLDRLLEKLFF | TGTGCCAGCAGTTTAGATCGCCTCTTAGAAAAACTGTTTTTT
TRBJ2-6 | few | NA | TRBV27 | CASSLLERSSGANVLTF | TGTGCCAGCAGTTTACTAGAGAGATCCTCTGGGGCCAACGTCCTGACTTTC
TRBJ1-1 | few | NA | TRBV4-1 | CASSQPRGVAFF | TGCGCCAGCAGCCAACCGCGGGGGGTAGCTTTCTTT
TRBJ1-1 | NA | TRBD1 | TRBV18 | CASSPETGWSSEAFF | TGTGCCAGCTCACCAGAGACAGGGTGGAGTTCTGAAGCTTTCTTT
TRBJ2-4 | few | TRBD1 | TRBV27 | CASSLSRGRTKNIQYF | TGTGCCAGCAGTTTATCAAGGGGGCGGACCAAAAACATTCAGTACTTC
TRBJ2-3 | few | NA | TRBV5-1 | CASTPGLTRPDTQYF | TGCGCCAGCACGCCGGGACTCACCCGTCCAGATACGCAGTATTTT
TRBJ2-3 | NA | TRBD1 | TRBV20-1 | CSAPPGGTGHTDTQYF | TGCAGTGCTCCTCCCGGTGGGACAGGGCACACAGATACGCAGTATTTT
TRBJ1-1 | NA | NA | TRBV7-9 | CASSQSRTEAFF | TGTGCCAGCAGCCAAAGTAGAACTGAAGCTTTCTTT
TRBJ1-4 | NA | TRBD1 | TRBV5-1 | CASSLGHRGVDRIVEKLFF | TGCGCCAGCAGCTTGGGTCACAGGGGGGTCGATCGGATTGTTGAAAAACTGTTTTTT
TRBJ2-7 | NA | NA | TRBV7-9 | CASSLEGLAEQYF | TGTGCCAGCAGCTTAGAAGGTCTAGCGGAGCAGTACTTC
TRBJ2-1 | NA | TRBD1 | TRBV12-3/TRBV12-4 | CASSSSPGRGRENEQFF | TGTGCCAGCAGTTCCTCTCCTGGCAGGGGGCGCGAAAATGAGCAGTTCTTC
TRBJ2-1 | few | TRBD1 | TRBV2 | CASSDDRAYPNEQFF | TGTGCCAGCAGTGATGACAGGGCCTATCCCAATGAGCAGTTCTTC
TRBJ2-1 | once | NA | TRBV6-1 | CASSPGDVDNEQFF | TGTGCCAGCAGCCCGGGGGACGTCGACAATGAGCAGTTCTTC
TRBJ1-1 | NA | NA | TRBV4-1 | CASSHPGRGAEAFF | TGCGCCAGCAGCCACCCGGGGAGGGGCGCTGAAGCTTTCTTT
TRBJ2-7 | NA | TRBD1 | TRBV5-1 | CASSQLPGQGFYEQYF | TGCGCCAGCAGCCAGCTTCCGGGACAGGGCTTCTACGAGCAGTACTTC
TRBJ1-3 | few | NA | TRBV5-1 | CASSLEPPELSGNTIYF | TGCGCCAGCAGCTTGGAACCCCCGGAACTCTCTGGAAACACCATATATTTT
TRBJ1-5 | few | NA | TRBV6-2/TRBV6-3 | CASSYALGTAGDQPQHF | TGTGCCAGCAGTTACGCCCTGGGAACAGCGGGGGATCAGCCCCAGCATTTT
TRBJ2-7 | many | NA | TRBV5-1 | CASSDTYEQYF | TGTGCCAGCAGTGATACCTACGAGCAGTACTTC
TRBJ2-3 | few | NA | TRBV7-9 | CAGLGGGLTDTQYF | TGTGCCGGGCTTGGGGGAGGCCTCACAGATACGCAGTATTTT
TRBJ1-1 | NA | TRBD1 | TRBV12-3/TRBV12-4 | CASSQRQGDGNTEAFF | TGTGCCAGCAGTCAGAGACAGGGCGATGGGAACACTGAAGCTTTCTTT
TRBJ1-1 | many | NA | TRBV5-1 | CASSFGRITEAFF | TGCGCCAGCAGCTTCGGCAGAATCACTGAAGCTTTCTTT
TRBJ2-2 | few | TRBD2 | TRBV2 | CASSEVGLANTGELFF | TGTGCCAGCAGTGAAGTAGGACTAGCGAACACCGGGGAGCTGTTTTTT
TRBJ2-1 | few | NA | TRBV24-1 | CATSDLHNEQFF | TGTGCCACCAGTGATTTACACAATGAGCAGTTCTTC
TRBJ1-5 | many | NA | TRBV12-3/TRBV12-4 | CASSPGTIGQPQHF | TGTGCCAGCAGCCCCGGGACCATAGGACAGCCCCAGCATTTT
TRBJ2-1 | many | NA | TRBV12-3/TRBV12-4 | CASSLVSINYNEQFF | TGTGCCAGCAGTTTGGTATCTATCAATTACAATGAGCAGTTCTTC
TRBJ2-3 | NA | TRBD2 | TRBV5-6 | CASSTLAGATDTQYF | TGTGCCAGCAGTACTCTAGCGGGAGCTACAGATACGCAGTATTTT
TRBJ2-6 | few | TRBD2 | TRBV18 | CASSPAIAGVPGANVLTF | TGTGCCAGCTCACCCGCTATAGCGGGAGTACCTGGGGCCAACGTCCTGACTTTC
TRBJ2-2 | many | NA | TRBV3-1 | CASSQVNTGELFF | TGTGCCAGCAGCCAGGTGAACACCGGGGAGCTGTTTTTT
TRBJ1-1 | NA | NA | TRBV5-1 | CASSREPQGKNTEAFF | TGCGCCAGCAGCCGAGAGCCGCAGGGAAAGAACACTGAAGCTTTCTTT
TRBJ2-7 | few | TRBD1 | TRBV5-1 | CASSLGWGQGGEQYF | TGCGCCAGCAGCTTGGGTTGGGGACAGGGGGGCGAGCAGTACTTC
TRBJ1-1 | NA | NA | TRBV5-1 | CASSLSTGPNTEAFF | TGCGCCAGCAGCTTGTCCACAGGGCCGAACACTGAAGCTTTCTTT
TRBJ2-3 | many | NA | TRBV29-1 | CSVLGESVRSTDTQYF | TGCAGCGTTCTTGGAGAATCGGTCCGGAGCACAGATACGCAGTATTTT
TRBJ2-5 | NA | NA | TRBV11-2 | CASSLEARGFLETQYF | TGTGCCAGCAGCCTAGAGGCTCGGGGGTTCCTAGAGACCCAGTACTTC